The 10 T cell receptor beta chains below were found in one sample sequenced in a study of blood T cell repertoires in COVID-19. Profiling relied on immunoSEQ multiplex PCR, and the TCRdb table lists in-frame clones only, not all of them. The data hold about 280,000 clones, with 85% to 90% observed a single time. Material: PBMCs or T cells enriched from blood (not recorded which). The source is a woman in her thirties with acute COVID-19.

This clone was detected only once. The V call is TRBV7-9, the J call TRBJ1-1, with TRBD1 identical over 9 bases. Trimming removed 6 bases from V and 8 bases from J; junction bases left unmatched: 13. The CDR3 spans 15 residues. Germline CDR1 SEHNR, CDR2 FQNEAQ (reference sequence). CDR3 nucleotide sequence: TGTGCCAGCAGTCATAGGGACAGGGAGCCTTGGGAAGCTTTCTTT. This translates into CASSHRDREPWEAFF.

To note about this clone: Since the CDR3 does not end with the conserved phenylalanine or tryptophan, this likely comes from a read error. This rearrangement joins TRBV28 to TRBJ1-1; D uncertain. V lost 6 bases to trimming and J lost 4 bases, with 18 bases between them. In germline, CDR1 is MDHEN, CDR2 SYDVKM. There are 15 residues in the CDR3. The CDR3 spells CASRSHGSGSTEAFL. CDR3 DNA: TGTGCCAGCAGATCCCATGGGAGTGGGAGCACTGAAGCTTTCCTT.

This chain links TRBV12-3 or TRBV12-4 with TRBJ2-3; D not resolved. The germline V and J ends were trimmed by 3 bases and 6 bases, with 10 bases remaining between them. The CDR3 has 13 amino acids. CDR3 coding DNA: TGTGCCAGCAGTTTTGGTGACATGGATACGCAGTATTTT. Amino acid sequence: CASSFGDMDTQYF.

This clone was detected once. The chain couples TRBV4-3 to TRBJ2-7, with a tentative D call TRBD2 (5 bases). The CDR3 extends over 15 amino acids. Germline loops: CDR1 LGHNA, CDR2 YSLEER. The germline V and J ends were trimmed by 0 bases and 5 bases, with 14 bases remaining between them. The CDR3 sequence is CASSQEIGGLNEQYF. Written as DNA, the CDR3 is TGCGCCAGCAGCCAAGAGATCGGCGGGCTTAACGAGCAGTACTTC.

The rearrangement links TRBV29-1 to TRBJ2-1, with 10 bases matching TRBD2. This CDR3 region has 15 residues. The V gene's germline CDR1 is SQVTM and CDR2 ANQGSEA. With V trimmed by 0 bases and J by 8 bases, 7 bases remained unmatched. In DNA form, the CDR3 reads TGCAGCGTTGAAGATCGGGCTAGCGGGAGTTATGAGCAGTTCTTC. The encoded protein is CSVEDRASGSYEQFF.

This clone occurred once. V is TRBV29-1 and J is TRBJ2-1, with TRBD2 identical over 12 bases. The germline V gene encodes CDR1 SQVTM and CDR2 ANQGSEA. The J segment lost 5 bases and the V segment lost 4 bases, leaving 6 bases of the junction unmatched. The CDR3 is 15 residues long. CDR3 DNA: TGCAGCGTTGCTCTAGCGGGAGGGCCCAACAATGAGCAGTTCTTC. It is translated as CSVALAGGPNNEQFF.

V and J are TRBV5-1 and TRBJ2-5, with 8 bases lining up with TRBD1. The length of the CDR3 is 15 residues. Germline V gene lookup returns CDR1 SGHRS and CDR2 YFSETQ. V was clipped by 3 bases and J by 4 bases; unmatched bases: 8. CDR3 sequence (DNA): TGCGCCAGCAGCTCAACGACGGACAGGGTAGAGACCCAGTACTTC. Translated, it gives CASSSTTDRVETQYF.

The CDR3 coding sequence is TGTGCCAGCAGATCTACAGGGGGCTCTGGAAACACCATATATTTT. Protein product: CASRSTGGSGNTIYF. The gene calls are TRBV27 and TRBJ1-3; 8 positions match TRBD1. Per the germline V gene, CDR1 is MNHEY and CDR2 is SMNVEV (reference sequence). V dropped 6 bases and J dropped 0; count of bases not matched to a gene: 4. CDR3 length equals 15 residues.

The V call is TRBV28, the J call TRBJ1-6; 11 positions agree with TRBD1. Trimming at V came to 2 bases and at J to 9 bases, leaving 3 bases not matched to a gene. CDR3 length: 15 amino acids. Per the germline V gene, CDR1 is MDHEN and CDR2 is SYDVKM. This CDR3 is CASSLTGTGGSPLHF. In DNA form, the CDR3 reads TGTGCCAGCAGTTTAACCGGGACAGGGGGTTCACCCCTCCACTTT. Looking up the rest from reference TRBV28 and TRBJ1-6 gives the full variable domain: DVKVTQSSRYLVKRTGEKVFLECVQDMDHENMFWYRQDPGLGLRLIYFSYDVKMKEKGDIPEGYSVSREKKERFSLILESASTNQTSMYLCASSLTGTGGSPLHFGNGTRLTVT.

V usage is TRBV9 and J usage is TRBJ2-3, with TRBD2 matching 11 bases. The V gene end was trimmed by 5 bases and the J gene end by 3 bases; junction bases not matched to a gene: 5. CDR1 is SGDLS, CDR2 YYNGEE, per germline. CDR3 length equals 15 residues. CDR3 DNA: TGTGCCAGCAGTCCCAGGACTAGCGGGACAGATACGCAGTATTTT. Its protein product is CASSPRTSGTDTQYF.